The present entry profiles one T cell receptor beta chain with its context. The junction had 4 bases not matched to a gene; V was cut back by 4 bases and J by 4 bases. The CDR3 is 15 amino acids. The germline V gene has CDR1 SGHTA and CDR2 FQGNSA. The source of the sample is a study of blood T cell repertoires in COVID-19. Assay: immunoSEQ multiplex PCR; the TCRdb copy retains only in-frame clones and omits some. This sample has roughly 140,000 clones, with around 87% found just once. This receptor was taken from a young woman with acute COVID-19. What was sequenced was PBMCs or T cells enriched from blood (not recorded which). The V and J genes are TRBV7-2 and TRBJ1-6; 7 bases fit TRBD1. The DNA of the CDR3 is TGTGCCAGCAGCTGGGGACAGTTTTATAATTCACCCCTCCACTTT. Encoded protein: CASSWGQFYNSPLHF.